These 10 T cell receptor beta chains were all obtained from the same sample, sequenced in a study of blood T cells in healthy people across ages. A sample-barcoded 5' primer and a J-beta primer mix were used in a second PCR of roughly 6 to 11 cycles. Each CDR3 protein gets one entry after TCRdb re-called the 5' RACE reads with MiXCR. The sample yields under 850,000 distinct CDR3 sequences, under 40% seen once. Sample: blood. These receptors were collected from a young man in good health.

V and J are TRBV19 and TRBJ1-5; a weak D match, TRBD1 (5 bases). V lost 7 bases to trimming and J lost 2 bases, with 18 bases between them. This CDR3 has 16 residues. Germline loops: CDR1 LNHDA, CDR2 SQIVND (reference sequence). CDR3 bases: TGTGCCAGTAACCACCTAAGGGACGGACGCAATCAGCCCCAGCATTTT. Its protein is CASNHLRDGRNQPQHF.

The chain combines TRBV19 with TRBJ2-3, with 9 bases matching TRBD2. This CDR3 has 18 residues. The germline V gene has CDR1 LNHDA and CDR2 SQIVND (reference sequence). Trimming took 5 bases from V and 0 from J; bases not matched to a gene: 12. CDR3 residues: CASSWRASGTPSTDTQYF. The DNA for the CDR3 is TGTGCCAGTAGTTGGAGGGCTAGCGGGACCCCAAGCACAGATACGCAGTATTTT.

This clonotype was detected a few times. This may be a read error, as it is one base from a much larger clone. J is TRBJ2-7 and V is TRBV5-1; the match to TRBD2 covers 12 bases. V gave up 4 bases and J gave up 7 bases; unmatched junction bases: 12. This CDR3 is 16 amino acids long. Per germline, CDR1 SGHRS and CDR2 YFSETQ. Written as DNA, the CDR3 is TGCGCCAGCAGCATGAAGACTAGCGGGGGTTACAATGAGCAGTACTTC. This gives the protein CASSMKTSGGYNEQYF.

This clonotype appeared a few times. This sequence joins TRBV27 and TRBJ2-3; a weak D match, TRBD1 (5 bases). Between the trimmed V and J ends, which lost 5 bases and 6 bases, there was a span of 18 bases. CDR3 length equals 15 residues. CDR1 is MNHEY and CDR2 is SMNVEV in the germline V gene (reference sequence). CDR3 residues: CASSAVQESVDTQYF. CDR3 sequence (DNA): TGTGCCAGCAGTGCGGTACAGGAATCGGTGGATACGCAGTATTTT.

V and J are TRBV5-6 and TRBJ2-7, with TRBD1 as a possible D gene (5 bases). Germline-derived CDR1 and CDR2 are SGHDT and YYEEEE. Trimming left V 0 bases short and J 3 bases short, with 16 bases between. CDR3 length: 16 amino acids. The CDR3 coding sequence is TGTGCCAGCAGCTTGGTCCGGTCCAGGGCCCGCTACGAGCAGTACTTC. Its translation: CASSLVRSRARYEQYF.

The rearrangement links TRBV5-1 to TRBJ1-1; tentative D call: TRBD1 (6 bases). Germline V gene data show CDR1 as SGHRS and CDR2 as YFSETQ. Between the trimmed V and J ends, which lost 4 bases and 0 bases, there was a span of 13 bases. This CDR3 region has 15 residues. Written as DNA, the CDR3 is TGCGCCAGCAGCCGTGGACAGTCCATGAACACTGAAGCTTTCTTT. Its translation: CASSRGQSMNTEAFF.

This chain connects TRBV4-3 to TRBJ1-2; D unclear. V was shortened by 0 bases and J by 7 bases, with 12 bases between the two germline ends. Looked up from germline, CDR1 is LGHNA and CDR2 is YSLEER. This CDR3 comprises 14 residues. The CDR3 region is CASSQEGAFSGYTF. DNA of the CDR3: TGCGCCAGCAGCCAAGAAGGTGCCTTTAGTGGCTACACCTTC.

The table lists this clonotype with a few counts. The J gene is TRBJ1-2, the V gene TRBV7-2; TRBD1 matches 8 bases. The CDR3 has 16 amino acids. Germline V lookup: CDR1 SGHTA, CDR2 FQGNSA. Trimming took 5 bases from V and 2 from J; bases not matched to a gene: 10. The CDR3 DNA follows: TGTGCCAGCAGCGGACCCGGACAGGGAAGAAACTATGGCTACACCTTC. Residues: CASSGPGQGRNYGYTF.

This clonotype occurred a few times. Here the CDR3 reads CASSTRQGYQPQHF. CDR3 coding DNA: TGTGCCAGCAGTACCCGACAGGGCTATCAGCCCCAGCATTTT. The chain is built from TRBV6-1 and TRBJ1-5, with 7 bases fitting TRBD1. CDR1 and CDR2 from the germline V gene are MNHNS and SASEGT. This CDR3 spans 14 amino acids. Losses at the gene ends were 5 bases for V and 5 bases for J; bases not matched to a gene: 6.

CDR3 amino acids: CALKGTAYEQYF. The CDR3 nucleotides are TGTGCCTTAAAAGGGACAGCCTACGAGCAGTACTTC. This chain uses TRBV2 with TRBJ2-7; 7 bases line up with TRBD1. The CDR3 runs 12 residues. Germline-derived CDR1 and CDR2 are SNHLY and FYNNEI. The V segment lost 11 bases and the J segment 2 bases; nucleotides outside the gene matches: 6.